This TCR beta chain is drawn from a study of blood T cell repertoires in COVID-19. The CDR3 has 12 residues. CDR1 and CDR2 from the germline V gene are SGHTA and FQGTGA. The J segment lost 9 bases and the V segment lost 8 bases, leaving 3 bases of the junction unmatched. Authors' processing steps: From reference gene primer amplification, estimates of nucleated cell counts were derived. Data came from immunoSEQ multiplex PCR; TCRdb stores just in-frame clones and leaves some out. V and J calls and clone size come straight from that table; D and trimming were deduced from the DNA. The sample includes some 46,000 clones, more than 80% of them seen just once.

J is TRBJ2-1 and V is TRBV7-3, with 11 bases identical to TRBD2. The specimen sequenced was peripheral blood. This receptor was identified in a man between 60 and 70 years old with acute or convalescent COVID-19. As DNA, the CDR3 is TGTGCCAGCGGGCTAGCGGGAGGTGAGCAGTTCTTC. This codes for CASGLAGGEQFF.